A selection of T cell receptor beta chains follows, all from one sample in a study of early T cells in non-severe SARS-CoV-2 infection. One entry per CDR3 protein, called by TCRdb with MiXCR from the 5' RACE reads. The table lists some 61,000 distinct CDR3 sequences, about 10% of them singletons. Material: whole blood. The receptor set was obtained from an adult who was a healthcare worker with PCR-confirmed SARS-CoV-2 infection or an uninfected control (not recorded which). Both conserved end residues are part of each CDR3. The order of the fields is clone size, V gene, D gene, J gene, CDR3 DNA, CDR3 protein. A D gene is named only where the DNA matches it firmly. A row's size may be missing; if present it is once, few, many or a size class.

>many|TRBV7-2|-|TRBJ2-7
TGTGCCAGCAGCTTCCGAAGAGACCCCTCCTACGAGCAGTACTTC
CASSFRRDPSYEQYF
>many|TRBV10-3|-|TRBJ2-7
TGTGCCACCGGCCGGGGTGGATTCTACGAGCAGTACTTC
CATGRGGFYEQYF
>many|TRBV3-1|-|TRBJ1-5
TGTGCCAGCAGCCAAGGACCCCAGGGATACAATCAGCCCCAGCATTTT
CASSQGPQGYNQPQHF
>few|TRBV5-1|TRBD1|TRBJ1-1
TGCGCCAGCAGCAACAGGGGAAGCACTGAAGCTTTCTTT
CASSNRGSTEAFF
>-|TRBV2|-|TRBJ1-1
TGTGCCAGCACGGCAGGGGAGAACACTGAAGCTTTCTTT
CASTAGENTEAFF
>-|TRBV6-2/TRBV6-3|-|TRBJ2-2
TGTGCCAGCAGTTGGGTTAGCACCGGGGAGCTGTTTTTT
CASSWVSTGELFF
>-|TRBV3-1|-|TRBJ1-5
TGTGCCAGCAGCCTAGGACGGGGCAATCAGCCCCAGCATTTT
CASSLGRGNQPQHF
>few|TRBV7-6|-|TRBJ2-7
TGTGCCAGCAGCTCCACGCCGGATATTGGCGAGCAGTACTTC
CASSSTPDIGEQYF
>many|TRBV19|-|TRBJ2-4
TGTGCCAGTAGTATAGCCAGGGAGGACATTCAGTACTTC
CASSIAREDIQYF
>-|TRBV19|-|TRBJ2-2
TGTGCCATCCGGGACTTGAACACCGGGGAGCTGTTTTTT
CAIRDLNTGELFF
>few|TRBV2|TRBD2|TRBJ2-2
TGTGCCAGCAGTTGGCTAGCGGGGATCAACACCGGGGAGCTGTTTTTT
CASSWLAGINTGELFF
>many|TRBV18|TRBD1|TRBJ2-7
TGTGCCAGCTCACCACGGGTTCCGGGACAGGGTGTCCACGAGCAGTACTTC
CASSPRVPGQGVHEQYF
>many|TRBV28|-|TRBJ1-2
TGTGCCAGCAGTTTAGGGACACCTCCCATAGACTATGGCTACACCTTC
CASSLGTPPIDYGYTF